These 15 T cell receptor beta chains came from one sample sequenced in a study of shared clonotypes between healthy human individuals. The assay was immunoSEQ multiplex PCR, and TCRdb's table has in-frame clones only and misses some. Altogether some 680,000 clones are present, 60% to 75% being singletons, with the ten largest covering around 1.8%. The material sequenced was memory CD4+ T cells sorted from blood. The sample's subset: CD45RA-negative fraction. Receptors originate from a woman aged 30 to 39 in good health.

The chain joins TRBV30 to TRBJ1-3, with TRBD1 as a possible D gene (6 bases). The CDR3 covers 16 residues. The germline V gene has CDR1 GTSNPN and CDR2 SVGIG (reference sequence). V was shortened by 2 bases and J by 0 bases, with 14 bases between the two germline ends. The CDR3 sequence: CAWSTKGHGSGNTIYF. DNA of the CDR3: TGTGCCTGGAGTACTAAGGGACACGGCTCTGGAAACACCATATATTTT.

This clone was seen a single time. V usage is TRBV29-1 and J usage is TRBJ2-3; 14 nucleotides line up with TRBD2. CDR1 is SQVTM and CDR2 is ANQGSEA in the germline V gene. The CDR3 is 18 residues long. V lost 6 bases and J lost 2; bases outside the gene matches: 13. The CDR3 here is CSVAGTWTSGRNTDTQYF. CDR3 DNA sequence: TGCAGCGTCGCCGGGACCTGGACTAGCGGGAGGAACACAGATACGCAGTATTTT.

This chain connects TRBV7-9 to TRBJ2-2; D not certain. Trimming stripped 6 bases from V and 1 base from J, with 9 bases between. The CDR3 covers 14 residues. The germline gives CDR1 SEHNR, CDR2 FQNEAQ (reference sequence). The CDR3 region is CASRHAGNTGELFF. CDR3 nucleotides: TGTGCCAGCAGGCACGCAGGGAACACCGGGGAGCTGTTTTTT.

Details on this clone: Other DNA variants within this sample encode the same CDR3. This rearrangement joins TRBV20-1 to TRBJ2-1; D unclear. Trimming cost V 1 base and J 5 bases, with 3 bases left between them. The CDR3 covers 11 residues. Germline values: CDR1 DFQATT, CDR2 SNEGSKA (reference sequence). CDR3 sequence: CSARVNNEQFF. The CDR3 DNA is TGCAGTGCTAGAGTAAACAATGAGCAGTTCTTC.

This chain connects TRBV5-1 to TRBJ2-3; perhaps D is TRBD1 or TRBD2 (5 bases each). The CDR3 has 14 residues. The germline V gene encodes CDR1 SGHRS and CDR2 YFSETQ. The V end was cut by 3 bases, the J end by 7 bases, with 15 bases between. Here the CDR3 reads CASSSLPGPYTQYF. Written as DNA, the CDR3 is TGCGCCAGCAGCTCACTCCCGGGACCATATACGCAGTATTTT.

The gene calls are TRBV28 and TRBJ2-1; TRBD2 matches at 9 bases. The CDR3 extends over 18 amino acids. J lost 7 bases, V lost 6 bases, and 19 bases had no gene match. The germline V gene encodes CDR1 MDHEN and CDR2 SYDVKM. The DNA of the CDR3 is TGTGCCAGCAGCCTAGGCAGGCCTAGCGGGATCTTATATAATGAGCAGTTCTTC. Protein product: CASSLGRPSGILYNEQFF.

The genes are TRBV28 and TRBJ1-1, with TRBD1 matching over 7 bases. Germline loops: CDR1 MDHEN, CDR2 SYDVKM. Germline trimming cut 5 bases from V and 3 bases from J; bases unmatched to any gene: 12. This CDR3 has 16 residues. CDR3 sequence: CASSPHLGQVDTEAFF. As DNA, the CDR3 is TGTGCCAGCAGTCCGCACTTAGGACAGGTCGACACTGAAGCTTTCTTT.

The J gene is TRBJ1-2, the V gene TRBV29-1; 7 bases line up with TRBD1. The CDR3 is made up of 15 amino acids. V gave up 7 bases and J gave up 1 base; unmatched junction bases: 12. Germline assignment: CDR1 SQVTM and CDR2 ANQGSEA. The CDR3 here is CSAHTGALLNYGYTF. Written as DNA, the CDR3 is TGCAGCGCCCATACAGGGGCGCTCCTTAACTATGGCTACACCTTC.

This chain links TRBV7-9 with TRBJ2-7, with no clear D. Germline CDR1 and CDR2: SEHNR and FQNEAQ (reference sequence). Trimming cost V 5 bases and J 0 bases, with 5 bases left between them. The CDR3 is 12 residues long. The CDR3 here is CASSLISYEQYF. The CDR3 DNA reads as TGTGCCAGCAGCCTCATCTCCTACGAGCAGTACTTC.

The rearrangement links TRBV28 to TRBJ1-4, with 7 positions matching TRBD1. V lost 8 bases and J lost 2; bases outside the gene matches: 5. Germline V gene data show CDR1 as MDHEN and CDR2 as SYDVKM. The length of the CDR3 is 14 residues. The CDR3 DNA is TGTGCCAGCCGTCTGACAGGGACTAATGAAAAACTGTTTTTT. Translated: CASRLTGTNEKLFF.

The chain recombines TRBV5-1 with TRBJ2-5, with D possibly being TRBD1 (6 bases). The CDR3 runs 14 residues. Trimming left V 4 bases short and J 3 bases short, with 13 bases between. Germline CDR1 SGHRS, CDR2 YFSETQ. The CDR3 sequence: CASSRGQPKETQYF. CDR3 DNA sequence: TGCGCCAGCAGCCGCGGACAGCCTAAAGAGACCCAGTACTTC.

Comments on this clone: Other DNA sequences in this sample translate to the same CDR3. The genes are TRBV18 and TRBJ2-5, with TRBD2 identical over 8 bases. J gave up 5 bases and V 3 bases, and 2 bases lay outside the gene matches. Germline lookup yields CDR1 KGHSH and CDR2 LQKENI. The CDR3 is 13 amino acids. As DNA, the CDR3 is TGTGCCAGCTCACCGGGACTAGGGGAGACCCAGTACTTC. Its translation: CASSPGLGETQYF. Combining the CDR3 with reference TRBV18 and TRBJ2-5 gives the whole variable domain NAGVMQNPRHLVRRRGQEARLRCSPMKGHSHVYWYRQLPEEGLKFMVYLQKENIIDESGMPKERFSAEFPKEGPSILRIQQVVRGDSAAYFCASSPGLGETQYFGPGTRLLVL.

This clone was counted once. The V gene is TRBV6-1, the J gene TRBJ1-4, with TRBD1 matching over 7 bases. Per germline, CDR1 MNHNS and CDR2 SASEGT. After removal of 10 bases from V and 1 base from J, the junction contained 9 bases not matched to a gene. The CDR3 runs 15 residues. The CDR3 DNA follows: TGTGCCATAGGACAGGTGGGAGGAACTAATGAAAAACTGTTTTTT. Protein product: CAIGQVGGTNEKLFF.

This clone showed up many times. This sequence joins TRBV5-1 and TRBJ2-1; 9 bases fit TRBD2. This CDR3 has 15 amino acids. V was pared by 2 bases and J by 4 bases, with 4 bases of the junction left unmatched. In germline, CDR1 is SGHRS, CDR2 YFSETQ. The CDR3 nucleotides are TGCGCCAGCAGCTTATCTAGCGGGATGTACAATGAGCAGTTCTTC. Translating it yields CASSLSSGMYNEQFF.

A note on this clone: This may stem from a read error, because a much larger clone lies one nucleotide away. Other DNA sequences in the same sample also yield this CDR3. This chain links TRBV7-2 with TRBJ2-3; D not certain. The CDR3 sequence is 12 residues long. Germline V gives CDR1 SGHTA, CDR2 FQGNSA. Trimming took off 4 bases at V and 2 bases at J, with 4 bases between the two ends. DNA for the CDR3: TGTGCCAGCAGCTCGTACACAGATACGCAGTATTTT. This translates into CASSSYTDTQYF.